These T cell receptor beta chains were read from a single sample in a study of Ad26.COV2.S vaccination and SARS-CoV-2 variants. Measured with immunoSEQ multiplex PCR; TCRdb has only the in-frame clones, and not every one. Of a few hundred thousand clones listed, about nine tenths are singletons. This specimen was peripheral blood, taken in a trial of Ad26.COV2.S vaccine versus placebo. These receptors all come from a person between 18 and 59 years old who received the Ad26.COV2.S COVID-19 vaccine or a placebo. The CDR3 runs from the conserved cysteine through the conserved F or W. A D gene is named only where the DNA matches it firmly.

j_gene: TRBJ2-7
d_gene: NA
v_gene: TRBV7-9
CDR3aa: CASSSRWGRLHEQYF

j_gene: TRBJ1-1
d_gene: NA
v_gene: TRBV5-4
CDR3aa: CASSSVGKGLNTEAFF

j_gene: TRBJ1-1
d_gene: NA
v_gene: TRBV2
CDR3aa: CASSEQTVSNTEAFF

j_gene: TRBJ1-2
d_gene: NA
v_gene: TRBV5-6
CDR3aa: CASSAGRTKGYTF

j_gene: TRBJ1-1
d_gene: TRBD1
v_gene: TRBV5-1
CDR3aa: CASSLQGVMNTEAFF

j_gene: TRBJ1-2
d_gene: NA
v_gene: TRBV19
CDR3aa: CASSAADTSGGYTF

j_gene: TRBJ2-7
d_gene: NA
v_gene: TRBV2
CDR3aa: CASSQVGENEQYF

j_gene: TRBJ1-2
d_gene: NA
v_gene: TRBV6-1
CDR3aa: CASSESSGSSYGYTF

j_gene: TRBJ2-2
d_gene: NA
v_gene: TRBV7-2
CDR3aa: CASSPRTGTGELFF

j_gene: TRBJ1-4
d_gene: TRBD1
v_gene: TRBV5-1
CDR3aa: CASSWGGTGNEKLFF

j_gene: TRBJ1-1
d_gene: NA
v_gene: TRBV27
CDR3aa: CASSLANWGRGEAFF

j_gene: TRBJ2-1
d_gene: TRBD2
v_gene: TRBV5-1
CDR3aa: CASSLASGRNEQFF

j_gene: TRBJ2-7
d_gene: NA
v_gene: TRBV6-5
CDR3aa: CASGVVEQYF

j_gene: TRBJ1-2
d_gene: NA
v_gene: TRBV29-1
CDR3aa: CSVEEVRGVGYTF

j_gene: TRBJ2-3
d_gene: NA
v_gene: TRBV29-1
CDR3aa: CSVARGPDTQYF

j_gene: TRBJ2-7
d_gene: TRBD2
v_gene: TRBV24-1
CDR3aa: CATMTSGNSYEQYF

j_gene: TRBJ1-6
d_gene: TRBD1
v_gene: TRBV28
CDR3aa: CASTTPDRVGSPLHF

j_gene: TRBJ2-2
d_gene: NA
v_gene: TRBV7-6
CDR3aa: CASSSPSQSHGTGELFF

j_gene: TRBJ2-1
d_gene: TRBD2
v_gene: TRBV27
CDR3aa: CASSLGREYREKFF

j_gene: TRBJ2-7
d_gene: NA
v_gene: TRBV6-5
CDR3aa: CASSYSKQGGGYEQYF

j_gene: TRBJ2-7
d_gene: NA
v_gene: TRBV5-1
CDR3aa: CASSTGYEQYF

j_gene: TRBJ2-1
d_gene: NA
v_gene: TRBV12-3/TRBV12-4
CDR3aa: CASSLEAAGQFF

j_gene: TRBJ2-1
d_gene: TRBD2
v_gene: TRBV30
CDR3aa: CAWNAGGSFGSEQFF

j_gene: TRBJ2-1
d_gene: TRBD2
v_gene: TRBV11-3
CDR3aa: CASSFFATSGRTYNEQFF

j_gene: TRBJ1-3
d_gene: NA
v_gene: TRBV11-3
CDR3aa: CASSLWGQVGNTIYF

j_gene: TRBJ2-2
d_gene: NA
v_gene: TRBV7-3
CDR3aa: CASSGSGLTSNTGELFF

j_gene: TRBJ1-4
d_gene: NA
v_gene: TRBV11-3
CDR3aa: CASSLIMGANEKLFF

j_gene: TRBJ1-2
d_gene: NA
v_gene: TRBV7-2
CDR3aa: CASRTQTYGYTF

j_gene: TRBJ2-3
d_gene: TRBD2
v_gene: TRBV5-1
CDR3aa: CASSSPSGGGEDTQYF

j_gene: TRBJ1-6
d_gene: NA
v_gene: TRBV7-9
CDR3aa: CASSLWPPFNSPLHF

j_gene: TRBJ2-7
d_gene: NA
v_gene: TRBV5-8
CDR3aa: CASSLGGEQYF

j_gene: TRBJ2-7
d_gene: NA
v_gene: TRBV25-1
CDR3aa: CATMDRAYEQYF

j_gene: TRBJ2-2
d_gene: NA
v_gene: TRBV7-6
CDR3aa: CASSLGSGGTGELFF

j_gene: TRBJ1-2
d_gene: TRBD1
v_gene: TRBV5-1
CDR3aa: CASSSMGVSGTGGIETF

j_gene: TRBJ2-7
d_gene: NA
v_gene: TRBV5-5
CDR3aa: CASSPGGAGVKYEQYF

j_gene: TRBJ1-2
d_gene: NA
v_gene: TRBV28
CDR3aa: CASSLVRADYGYTF

j_gene: TRBJ1-5
d_gene: NA
v_gene: TRBV7-9
CDR3aa: CASTGEGLGPQHF

j_gene: TRBJ2-1
d_gene: NA
v_gene: TRBV6-2/TRBV6-3
CDR3aa: CASSYSKGGLSYNEQFF

j_gene: TRBJ1-6
d_gene: NA
v_gene: TRBV9
CDR3aa: CASSVAADYNSPLHF

j_gene: TRBJ1-5
d_gene: TRBD1
v_gene: TRBV19
CDR3aa: CASSPRQGNSNQPQHF

j_gene: TRBJ1-1
d_gene: TRBD1
v_gene: TRBV4-1
CDR3aa: CASSLRWDRESTEAFF

j_gene: TRBJ2-5
d_gene: NA
v_gene: TRBV6-5
CDR3aa: CASSYGLQSQETQYF

j_gene: TRBJ1-5
d_gene: NA
v_gene: TRBV5-8
CDR3aa: CASSLWGVEGSNQPQHF

j_gene: TRBJ2-3
d_gene: TRBD1
v_gene: TRBV13
CDR3aa: CASSSHRDRGTDTQYF

j_gene: TRBJ2-4
d_gene: TRBD2
v_gene: TRBV7-3
CDR3aa: CASSSGLAGGGANIQYF

j_gene: TRBJ2-1
d_gene: TRBD1
v_gene: TRBV14
CDR3aa: CASSLGTGNEQFF

j_gene: TRBJ2-1
d_gene: TRBD2
v_gene: TRBV3-1/TRBV3-2
CDR3aa: CASRPRTSGYNEQFF

j_gene: TRBJ1-5
d_gene: NA
v_gene: TRBV18
CDR3aa: CASSQLDSNQPQHF

j_gene: TRBJ1-1
d_gene: NA
v_gene: TRBV7-8
CDR3aa: CASSPGTEAFF

j_gene: TRBJ2-2
d_gene: NA
v_gene: TRBV5-8
CDR3aa: CASSLLQGRLGGELFF

j_gene: TRBJ2-7
d_gene: NA
v_gene: TRBV11-2
CDR3aa: CAIHQGYEQYF

j_gene: TRBJ2-2
d_gene: NA
v_gene: TRBV5-5
CDR3aa: CASTRESSRGGELFF

j_gene: TRBJ2-2
d_gene: TRBD1
v_gene: TRBV19
CDR3aa: CASSATGVNTGELFF